These T cell receptor beta chains were read from a single sample in a study of shared clonotypes between healthy human individuals. Generated by immunoSEQ multiplex PCR, the TCRdb table keeps only in-frame clones and is missing some. Of some 2 million clones listed, around 95% are singletons. Sequenced input: naive CD4+ T cells sorted from blood. Source of these receptors: a man younger than 35 in good health. CDR3s include the opening cysteine and the closing phenylalanine or tryptophan. Fields, in order: J gene, V gene, CDR3 protein.

TRBJ2-7 | TRBV7-9 | CASSSIPSGGRNF
TRBJ2-3 | TRBV5-1 | CASSLGSYSTDTQYF
TRBJ2-5 | TRBV25-1 | CASSERAGFGSQYF
TRBJ2-1 | TRBV5-1 | CASSLELNEQFF
TRBJ2-2 | TRBV29-1 | CSVGQGTGELFF
TRBJ1-6 | TRBV19 | CASRALDNSPLHF
TRBJ1-1 | TRBV28 | CASRGGTEAFF
TRBJ2-4 | TRBV2 | CASSEAPQGSKNIQYF
TRBJ2-5 | TRBV28 | CASTRGLETQYF
TRBJ1-2 | TRBV19 | CASSTPGSTAMGYTF
TRBJ2-7 | TRBV6-1 | CASSSSGSSYEQYF
TRBJ2-7 | TRBV28 | CASSLAGVSYEQYF
TRBJ2-7 | TRBV18 | CASSGGGSYEQYF
TRBJ1-1 | TRBV27 | CASSSRGLNTEAFF
TRBJ1-6 | TRBV19 | CASSISGQSYNSPLHF
TRBJ2-7 | TRBV27 | CASSYGASAYEQYF
TRBJ1-1 | TRBV6-1 | CASSFDSNTEAFF
TRBJ2-5 | TRBV27 | CASRQAGHRDRGRGTQYF
TRBJ2-5 | TRBV28 | CASSLGFRETQYF
TRBJ2-5 | TRBV25-1 | CASSGAGLGETQYF
TRBJ2-5 | TRBV18 | CASSPNVRETQYF
TRBJ2-5 | TRBV28 | CASRSGTGGTQYF
TRBJ2-3 | TRBV5-4 | CASSLGSGGPDTQYF
TRBJ1-2 | TRBV2 | CASTPGTGGGYTF
TRBJ2-7 | TRBV25-1 | CASSDYRVSYEQYF
TRBJ2-7 | TRBV15 | CATSRALYGGGSVEQYF
TRBJ2-3 | TRBV9 | CASSVDSHSTDTQYF
TRBJ2-7 | TRBV6-5 | CASSYSGEPPYEQYF
TRBJ1-1 | TRBV10-3 | CAISELGEAFF
TRBJ1-5 | TRBV28 | CASSLLRQINQPQHF
TRBJ1-2 | TRBV5-1 | CASSLGDEPTF
TRBJ1-5 | TRBV6-5 | CASSPGGGQPQHF
TRBJ2-7 | TRBV30 | CAQAGGNEQYF
TRBJ2-3 | TRBV2 | CASSTTSGVPDTQYF